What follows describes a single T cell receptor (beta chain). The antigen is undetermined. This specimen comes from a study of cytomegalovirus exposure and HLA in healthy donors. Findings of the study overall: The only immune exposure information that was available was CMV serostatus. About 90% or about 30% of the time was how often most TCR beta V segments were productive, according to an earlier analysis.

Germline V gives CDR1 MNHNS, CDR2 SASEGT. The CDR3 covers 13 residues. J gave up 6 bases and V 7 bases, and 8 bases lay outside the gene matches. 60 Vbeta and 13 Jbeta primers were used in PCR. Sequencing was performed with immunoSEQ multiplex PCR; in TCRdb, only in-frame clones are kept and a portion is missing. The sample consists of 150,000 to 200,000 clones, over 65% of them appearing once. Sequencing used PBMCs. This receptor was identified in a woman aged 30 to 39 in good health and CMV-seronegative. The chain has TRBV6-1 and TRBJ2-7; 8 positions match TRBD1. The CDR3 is CASIRRTGTEQYF. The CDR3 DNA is TGTGCCAGCATTAGAAGGACAGGGACCGAGCAGTACTTC.